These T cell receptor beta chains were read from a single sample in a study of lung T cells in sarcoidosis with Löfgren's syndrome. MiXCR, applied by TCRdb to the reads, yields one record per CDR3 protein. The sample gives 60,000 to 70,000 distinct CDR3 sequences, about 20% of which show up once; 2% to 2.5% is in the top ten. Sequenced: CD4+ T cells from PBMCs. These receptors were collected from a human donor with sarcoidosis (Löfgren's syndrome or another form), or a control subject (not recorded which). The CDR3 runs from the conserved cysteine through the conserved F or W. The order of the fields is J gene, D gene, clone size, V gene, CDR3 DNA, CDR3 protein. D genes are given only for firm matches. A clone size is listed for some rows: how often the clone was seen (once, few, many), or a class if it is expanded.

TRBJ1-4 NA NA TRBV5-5 TGTGCCAGCAGCCCCGGGAGGGTAAGGGCCGCAACTAATGAAAAACTGTTTTTT CASSPGRVRAATNEKLFF
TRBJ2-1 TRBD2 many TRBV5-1 TGCGCCAGCAACCCGGGGGGGACCCTACGCAATGAGCAGTTCTTC CASNPGGTLRNEQFF
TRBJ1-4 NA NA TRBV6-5 TGTGCCAGCAGTTACTTTCGGTATGGGGGTGAAAAACTGTTTTTT CASSYFRYGGEKLFF
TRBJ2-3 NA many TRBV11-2 TGTGCCAGCAGCTTATTTGGGGGCGATACGCAGTATTTT CASSLFGGDTQYF
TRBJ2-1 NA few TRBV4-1 TGCGCCAGCAGCCAAGAACAGGGTAGCTCCTACAATGAGCAGTTCTTC CASSQEQGSSYNEQFF
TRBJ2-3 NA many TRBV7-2 TGTGCCAGCAGCTTAGTAGGACAGCTCAGCACAGATACGCAGTATTTT CASSLVGQLSTDTQYF
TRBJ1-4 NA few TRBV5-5 TGTGCCAGCAGCCGGCTCCCATCAGAAAAACTGTTTTTT CASSRLPSEKLFF
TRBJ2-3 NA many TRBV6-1 TGTGCCAGCACCCCTTCGGGATTAGATACGCAGTATTTT CASTPSGLDTQYF
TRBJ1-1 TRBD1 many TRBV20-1 TGCAGTGCACGTGGGACAGGGACTAGGGACTTTGAAGCTTTCTTT CSARGTGTRDFEAFF
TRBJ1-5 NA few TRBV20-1 TGCAGTGCCGTAATAGGAAATCAGCCCCAGCATTTT CSAVIGNQPQHF
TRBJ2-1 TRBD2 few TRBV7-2 TGTGCCAGCAGTAAGGAAGCGGGAAGGAACAATGAGCAGTTCTTC CASSKEAGRNNEQFF
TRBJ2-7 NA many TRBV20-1 TGCAGTGCTAGAAGGGGGGCTAGCGGCATGATAGACGAGCAGTACTTC CSARRGASGMIDEQYF
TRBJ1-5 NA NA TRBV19 TGTGCCAGTAGTATCGGGCGATTAAGGAGGGTAGAGCCCCAGCATTTT CASSIGRLRRVEPQHF
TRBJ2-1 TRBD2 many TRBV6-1 TGTGCCAGCAGCTCCCCGAGGACTAGCGGGAAGGATGAGCAGTTCTTC CASSSPRTSGKDEQFF
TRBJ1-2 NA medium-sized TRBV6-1 TGTGCCAGCAGTCTCAGGGAGACGAACTATGGCTACACCTTC CASSLRETNYGYTF
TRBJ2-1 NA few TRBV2 TGTGCCAGCAGTGCAGGGTCGAACGGAGGGGGTGAGCAGTTCTTC CASSAGSNGGGEQFF
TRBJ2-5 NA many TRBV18 TGTGCCAGCTCGGTCGAGCAAGAGACCCAGTACTTC CASSVEQETQYF
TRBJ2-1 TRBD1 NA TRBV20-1 TGCAGTGCTATAGATGGCGGGACAGGCTCCTACAATGAGCAGTCCTTC CSAIDGGTGSYNEQSF
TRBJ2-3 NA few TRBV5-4 TGTGCCAGCAGCTTAGCAGGGTGGAGCACAGATACGCAGTATTTT CASSLAGWSTDTQYF
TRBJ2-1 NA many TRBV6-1 TGTGCCAGCAGGATTAGCGTACTCTCCTACAATGAGCAGTTCTTC CASRISVLSYNEQFF
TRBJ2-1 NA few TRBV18 TGTGCCAGCTCACCACGTCTAGGAGACAATGAGCAGTTCTTC CASSPRLGDNEQFF
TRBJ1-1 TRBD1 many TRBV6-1 TGTGCCAGCGATCCCGGGACAGGGATAAAAAACACTGAAGCTTTCTTT CASDPGTGIKNTEAFF
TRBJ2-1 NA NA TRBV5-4 TGTGCCAGCAGCAGTCCCCCGGGGGGCGGTGAGCAGTTCTTC CASSSPPGGGEQFF
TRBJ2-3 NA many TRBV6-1 TGTGCCAGCAGGACGGACAGTGTACGAACAGATACGCAGTATTTT CASRTDSVRTDTQYF
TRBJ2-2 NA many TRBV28 TGTGCCAGCAGTTTAGGAAACACCGGGGAGCTGTTTTTT CASSLGNTGELFF
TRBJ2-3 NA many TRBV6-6 TGTGCCAGCAGTTACTCGGGAGTTTGGGGGGGCACAGATACGCAGTATTTT CASSYSGVWGGTDTQYF
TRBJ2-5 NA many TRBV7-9 TGTGCCAGCAGCTTACAGCACGTTGAGACCCAGTACTTC CASSLQHVETQYF
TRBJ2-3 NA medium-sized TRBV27 TGTGCCAGCAGTTGGGACCCTACAAGGACGCAGTATTTT CASSWDPTRTQYF
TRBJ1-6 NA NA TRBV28 TGTGCCAGCATAAGGGGCCCTAATTCACCCCTCCACTTT CASIRGPNSPLHF
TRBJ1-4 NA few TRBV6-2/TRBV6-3 TGTGCCAGCACCGAAGAGGGTAGAATGCCCGAAAAACTGTTTTTT CASTEEGRMPEKLFF
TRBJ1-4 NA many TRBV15 TGTGCCACCAGCAGAGATCCTGCAACTAATGAAAAACTGTTTTTT CATSRDPATNEKLFF
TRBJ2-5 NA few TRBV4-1 TGCGCCAGCAGCCAAGCGGGGGACTACCAAGAGACCCAGTACTTC CASSQAGDYQETQYF
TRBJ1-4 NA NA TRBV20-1 TGCAGTGCTAGAGGGGGGGGGGAAGCAACTAATGAAAAACTGCTTTTT CSARGGGEATNEKLLF
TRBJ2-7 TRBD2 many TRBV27 TGTGCCAGCAGGACCCGACTAGCGGGAGCCCCGCGAGAGCAGTACTTC CASRTRLAGAPREQYF
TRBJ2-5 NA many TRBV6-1 TGTGCCAGCAGCCCCACCAGAACCAGACAAGAGACCCAGTACTTC CASSPTRTRQETQYF
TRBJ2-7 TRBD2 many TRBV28 TGTGCCAGCAGACCTCCACTAGCGGGAGTCTACGAGCAGTACTTC CASRPPLAGVYEQYF
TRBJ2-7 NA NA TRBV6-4 TGTGCCAGCAGTGAGGAGCAGTACTTC CASSEEQYF
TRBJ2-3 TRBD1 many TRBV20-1 TGCAGTGCTAGAGATTCAAGGACAGGAGTCACAGATACGCAGTATTTT CSARDSRTGVTDTQYF
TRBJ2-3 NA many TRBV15 TGTGCCACCAGCAGAGCCTTAAACACAGATACGCAGTATTTT CATSRALNTDTQYF
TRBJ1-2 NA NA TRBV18 TGTGCCAGCTCACCAGGTCGAGATTGCTACACCTTC CASSPGRDCYTF
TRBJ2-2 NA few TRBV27 TGTGCCAGCAGTTTAATGGGGAACATCGACACCGGGGAGCTGTTTTTT CASSLMGNIDTGELFF
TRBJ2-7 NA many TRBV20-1 TGCAGTGCTAGAAGACAGAGCTACGAGCAGTACTTC CSARRQSYEQYF